The clone carrying this TCR beta chain has ten or more counts. Its antigen is as yet unknown. At least 3 on the Clinical Activity Score was recorded for ophthalmopathy patients, who also had NOSPECS grade at least 4 and duration under 3 months. Trimming removed 5 bases at V and 2 bases at J, with 19 bases between. This CDR3 region has 16 residues. Per germline, CDR1 SGHAT and CDR2 FQNNGV. This entry belongs to a study of T cells in Graves' hyperthyroidism and ophthalmopathy. As for the study in general: Before treatment of any kind, peripheral blood was taken at initial diagnosis. General study results and limits: In blood, most of the thyroid clonotypes expanded above 0.001 were also present.

It was RNA transcripts that yielded the amplified TCR beta CDR3 regions. First-round RT-PCR of the TCR CDR3 relied on the HTBI primer set. TCRdb reprocessed the multiplex PCR reads with MiXCR, giving one entry per CDR3 protein. The table lists around 340,000 distinct CDR3 sequences, roughly 20% of them singletons. Sequences were obtained from blood. The chain is built from TRBV11-2 and TRBJ2-7; D may be TRBD1 (6 bases). This sequence originates from a middle-aged woman with Graves' ophthalmopathy. The CDR3 region has the DNA TGTGCCAGCAGCCCCCGCAGGGGCAGATCCACCTACGAGCAGTACTTC. It specifies CASSPRRGRSTYEQYF.